This TCR beta chain was captured in a study of cytomegalovirus exposure and HLA in healthy donors. Trimming removed 6 bases from V and 7 bases from J, with 22 bases in between. The CDR3 covers 15 residues. In germline, CDR1 is LNHDA, CDR2 SQIVND (reference sequence). The PCR contained 60 Vbeta and 13 Jbeta primers. Profiled with immunoSEQ multiplex PCR; TCRdb holds only in-frame clones, not every one. The sample records nearly 110,000 clones, more than 60% being singletons. Study results and caveats: Immune exposure was documented only through CMV serostatus. TCR beta V- and J-gene trimming, according to a later analysis, was linked to a missense DCLRE1C variant. Some V segments could not be told apart, so they were left out, TRBV6-2 and TRBV6-3 among them. In all likelihood, a cluster of highly shared sequence variants was a sequencing artifact.

To note about this clone: Its antigen remains unidentified.

The TCR was taken from a man aged 60 to 69 in good health and CMV-seronegative. Sequenced material: PBMCs. This chain joins TRBV19 and TRBJ2-7, with D perhaps TRBD1 (6 bases). The CDR3 DNA follows: TGTGCCAGTAGAGGACAGACCCCTTTAGGGGAAGAGCAGTACTTC. Its translation is CASRGQTPLGEEQYF.